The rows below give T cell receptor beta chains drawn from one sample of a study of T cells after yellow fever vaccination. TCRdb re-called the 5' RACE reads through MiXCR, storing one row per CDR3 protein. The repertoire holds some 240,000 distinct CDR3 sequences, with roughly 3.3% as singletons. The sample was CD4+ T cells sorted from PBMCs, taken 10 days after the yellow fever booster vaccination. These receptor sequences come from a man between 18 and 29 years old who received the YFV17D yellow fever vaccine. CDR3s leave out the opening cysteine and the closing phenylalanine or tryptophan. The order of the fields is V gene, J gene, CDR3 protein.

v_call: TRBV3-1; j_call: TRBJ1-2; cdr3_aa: ASSHESRGYT
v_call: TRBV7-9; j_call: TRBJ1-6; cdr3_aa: ASSLAAGGHSPLH
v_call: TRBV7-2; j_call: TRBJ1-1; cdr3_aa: ASSSPPGQAIL
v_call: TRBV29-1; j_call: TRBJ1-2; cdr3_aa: SVEDQGGGYT
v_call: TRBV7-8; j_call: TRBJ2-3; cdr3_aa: ASRPGLPTDTQY
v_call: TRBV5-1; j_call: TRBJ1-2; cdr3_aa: ASSLEVSGHGYT
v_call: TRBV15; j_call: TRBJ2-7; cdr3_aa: ATSRDRDRRHEQY
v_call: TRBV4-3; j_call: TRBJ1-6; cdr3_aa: ASSQHRNRVNSPLH
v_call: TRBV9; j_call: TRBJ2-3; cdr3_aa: ASSVASGSEDTQY
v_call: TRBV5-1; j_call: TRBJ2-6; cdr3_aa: ASSLGDSGANVLT
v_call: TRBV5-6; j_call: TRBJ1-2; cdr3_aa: ASSLGQGAFVT
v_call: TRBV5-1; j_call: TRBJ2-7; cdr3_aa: ASGRDTLYEQY
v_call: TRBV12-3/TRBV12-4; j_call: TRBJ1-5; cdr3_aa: ASSPTGNQPQH
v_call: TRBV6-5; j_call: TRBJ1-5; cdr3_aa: ASRAPSGPQH
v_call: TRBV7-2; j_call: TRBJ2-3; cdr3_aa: ASRKQPSTDTQY
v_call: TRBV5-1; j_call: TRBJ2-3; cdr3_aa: ASSFLNRDFSTDTQY
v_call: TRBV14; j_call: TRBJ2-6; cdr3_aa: ASSQDGFVYGANVLT
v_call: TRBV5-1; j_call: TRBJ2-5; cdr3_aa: ASSLDGSPLYQETQY
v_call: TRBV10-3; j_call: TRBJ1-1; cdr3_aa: AISEPTGRVNTEAF
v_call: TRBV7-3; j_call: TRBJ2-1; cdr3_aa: ASSLIGREQF
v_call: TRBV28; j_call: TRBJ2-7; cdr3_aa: ASSHPTVPYEQY
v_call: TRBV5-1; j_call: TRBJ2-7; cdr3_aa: ASSLAGTLGYEQY
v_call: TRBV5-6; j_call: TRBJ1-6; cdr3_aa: ASSFPGQYSPLH
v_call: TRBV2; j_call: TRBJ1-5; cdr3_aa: ASGRDRDQPQH
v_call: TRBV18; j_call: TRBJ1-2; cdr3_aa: ASSPRLEGDNGYT
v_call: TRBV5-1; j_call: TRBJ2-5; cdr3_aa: ASSGVRGGGETQY
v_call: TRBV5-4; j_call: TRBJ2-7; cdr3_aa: ASSRPGTGGFEQY
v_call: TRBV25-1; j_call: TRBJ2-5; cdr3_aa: ASSVGDRAVGMETQY
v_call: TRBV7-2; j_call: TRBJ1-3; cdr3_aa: ASSSFTSGNTIY
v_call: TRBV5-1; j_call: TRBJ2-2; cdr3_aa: ASSLGTTLGELF
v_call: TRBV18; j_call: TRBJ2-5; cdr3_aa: ASSPTQGTGDRSIETQY
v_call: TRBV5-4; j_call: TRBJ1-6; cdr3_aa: ASSPSSDSPLH
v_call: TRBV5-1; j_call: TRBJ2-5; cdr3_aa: ASSLGQGAETQY
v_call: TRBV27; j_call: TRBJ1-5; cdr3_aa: ASSFRGFSNQPQH
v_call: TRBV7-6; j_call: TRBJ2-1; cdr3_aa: ASSLQPSSYNEQF
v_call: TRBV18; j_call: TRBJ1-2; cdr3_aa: ASSPSTGRPNYGYT
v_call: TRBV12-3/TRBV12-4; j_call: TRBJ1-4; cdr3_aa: ASSLAHEAANEKLF
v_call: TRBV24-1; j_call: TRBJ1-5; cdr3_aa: ATSDPGTANQPQH
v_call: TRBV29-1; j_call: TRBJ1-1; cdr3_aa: SVEGQTNTEAF
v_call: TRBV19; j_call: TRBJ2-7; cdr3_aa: ASSAYRDLSYEQY
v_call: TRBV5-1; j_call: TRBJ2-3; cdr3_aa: ASRPGALTDTQY
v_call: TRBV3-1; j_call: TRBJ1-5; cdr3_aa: ASSQGGGGRQPQH
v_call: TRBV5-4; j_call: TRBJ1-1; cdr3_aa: ASRRTGSGTEAF
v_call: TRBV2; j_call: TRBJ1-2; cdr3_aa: ASRRTYGYT
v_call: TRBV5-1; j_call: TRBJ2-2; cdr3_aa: ASSVGTWTGELF
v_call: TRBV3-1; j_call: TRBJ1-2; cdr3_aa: ASSSSGAYGYT
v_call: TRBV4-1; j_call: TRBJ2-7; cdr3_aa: ASSQDSNGGPGEQY